Listed here are 24 T cell receptor beta chains from one sample, sequenced in a study of blood T cell repertoires in COVID-19. Generated by immunoSEQ multiplex PCR, the TCRdb table keeps only in-frame clones and is missing some. The table has some 200,000 clones, less than 90% seen once; the top ten hold 3% to 3.5%. The specimen was PBMCs or T cells enriched from blood (not recorded which). These receptors originate from a woman aged 45 to 65 in a cohort exposed to, infected with or recovered from COVID-19 (not recorded which).

This chain uses TRBV7-9 with TRBJ2-5; TRBD2 aligns across 14 bases. The V and J ends lost 7 bases and 6 bases, in that order; junction bases with no gene match: 10. This CDR3 comprises 16 residues. CDR1 is SEHNR and CDR2 is FQNEAQ in the germline V gene (reference sequence). CDR3 sequence reads: CASTSSTSGGAKTQYF. The CDR3 DNA follows: TGTGCCAGCACCTCATCGACTAGCGGGGGGGCAAAGACCCAGTACTTC.

The V gene is TRBV6-4, the J gene TRBJ1-1; D possibly corresponds to TRBD1 (6 bases). Trimming left V 6 bases short and J 10 bases short, with 18 bases between. CDR3 size: 13 residues. CDR1 and CDR2 (germline): MRHNA, SNTAGT. The CDR3 protein is CASSIGAGQVAFF. For the CDR3, the DNA is TGTGCCAGCAGCATTGGAGCGGGACAAGTAGCTTTCTTT.

This sequence joins TRBV7-3 and TRBJ2-6; 7 nucleotides align to TRBD1. Germline CDR1 reads SGHTA; CDR2 reads FQGTGA. This CDR3 has 15 amino acids. J lost 2 bases, V lost 5 bases, and 3 bases had no gene match. The CDR3 DNA reads as TGTGCCAGCAGCGAAACAGGGGCTGGGGCCAACGTCCTGACTTTC. Translation: CASSETGAGANVLTF.

The chain couples TRBV11-1 to TRBJ2-1; D is possibly TRBD2 (7 bases). Germline-derived CDR1 and CDR2 are SGHAT and FQDESV (reference sequence). The CDR3 extends over 15 amino acids. With 1 base removed from V and 6 bases from J, the gap between germline ends came to 13 bases. CDR3 in DNA: TGTGCCAGCAGCTTAGTTGGGGGGGCGCCCAATGAGCAGTTCTTC. It is translated as CASSLVGGAPNEQFF.

The chain carries TRBV30 and TRBJ2-1, with TRBD1 matching 9 bases. V was pared by 2 bases and J by 3 bases, with 8 bases of the junction left unmatched. The CDR3 totals 16 residues. From germline, CDR1 is GTSNPN and CDR2 SVGIG (reference sequence). The CDR3 here is CAWSSWGDRDYNEQFF. CDR3 DNA: TGTGCCTGGAGTTCATGGGGGGACAGGGACTACAATGAGCAGTTCTTC.

The count of this clone is one. V is TRBV2 and J is TRBJ1-1; a weak D match, TRBD1 (5 bases). Germline-derived CDR1 and CDR2 are SNHLY and FYNNEI. V was clipped by 9 bases and J by 8 bases, with 16 bases between them. This CDR3 spans 12 amino acids. This CDR3 reads CARTRGTAEAFF. DNA of the CDR3: TGTGCCAGAACCCGGGGGACCGCCGAAGCTTTCTTT.

The chain links TRBV7-2 to TRBJ1-1, with D unresolved. CDR3 size: 14 residues. Per the germline V gene, CDR1 is SGHTA and CDR2 is FQGNSA. V was cut by 3 bases and J by 0 bases, with 8 bases left in between. The DNA of the CDR3 is TGTGCCAGCAGCTTCCCCGGGATGAACACTGAAGCTTTCTTT. This sequence encodes CASSFPGMNTEAFF.

This clone was detected a few times. CDR3 sequence (DNA): TGTGCCAGCGTGTCACCTACGGACACTGAAGCTTTCTTT. This sequence encodes CASVSPTDTEAFF. The chain joins TRBV6-5 to TRBJ1-1; D ambiguous. CDR1 and CDR2 from the germline V gene are MNHEY and SVGAGI. The CDR3 is 13 residues long. V was pared by 8 bases and J by 3 bases, with 13 bases between.

The chain uses TRBV28 and TRBJ1-3; 7 nucleotides match TRBD1. V trimming: 4 bases; J trimming: 0 bases; junction bases outside the gene matches: 0. The CDR3 has 14 residues. The V gene's germline CDR1 is MDHEN and CDR2 SYDVKM. CDR3 residues: CASSSGGSGNTIYF. The CDR3 coding sequence is TGTGCCAGCAGTTCAGGGGGCTCTGGAAACACCATATATTTT.

The chain carries TRBV5-1 and TRBJ2-5, with D perhaps TRBD1 (5 bases). This CDR3 has 17 residues. The germline V gene encodes CDR1 SGHRS and CDR2 YFSETQ. V dropped 4 bases and J dropped 2 bases, with 21 bases sitting between them. The CDR3 sequence: CASSPTGLGTAQETQYF. CDR3 bases: TGCGCCAGCAGCCCCACAGGCCTCGGTACCGCTCAAGAGACCCAGTACTTC.

The sample holds a few counts of this clone. The chain is built from TRBV7-3 and TRBJ2-7; D is unclear. Trimming took off 5 bases at V and 4 bases at J, with 9 bases between the two ends. CDR1 is SGHTA and CDR2 is FQGTGA in the germline V gene. This CDR3 is built from 12 residues. The CDR3 DNA follows: TGTGCCAGCAGCCTCGAGGCGTACGAGCAGTACTTC. This translates into CASSLEAYEQYF.

The V gene is TRBV6-4, the J gene TRBJ2-1; maybe TRBD1 (6 bases). Per the germline V gene, CDR1 is MRHNA and CDR2 is SNTAGT. The ends were cut back, 4 bases at V and 9 bases at J, with 7 bases in the middle. CDR3 length equals 11 residues. CDR3 coding DNA: TGTGCCAGCAGTGTAGGGGGTGAGCAGTTCTTC. It specifies CASSVGGEQFF.

This chain joins TRBV9 and TRBJ1-5; D is possibly TRBD1 (6 bases). The germline V gene encodes CDR1 SGDLS and CDR2 YYNGEE. This CDR3 region has 15 residues. V lost 0 bases and J lost 4, with 11 bases in between. CDR3 sequence (DNA): TGTGCCAGCAGCGTAGAGCCAGGGGTGAATCAGCCCCAGCATTTT. Its protein product is CASSVEPGVNQPQHF.

This chain connects TRBV7-6 to TRBJ2-7; weak D call: TRBD1 (6 bases). The V gene's germline CDR1 is SGHVS and CDR2 FNYEAQ. V was clipped by 0 bases and J by 5 bases, with 20 bases between them. There are 17 residues in the CDR3. The CDR3 protein is CASSLARYSTGLNEQYF. The CDR3 nucleotides read TGTGCCAGCAGCTTAGCGCGATACTCGACAGGACTCAACGAGCAGTACTTC.

This chain connects TRBV19 to TRBJ1-5, with D possibly being TRBD1 (6 bases). Trimming shortened V by 6 bases and J by 6 bases, and 12 bases separated the two germline ends. Germline V CDR1 and CDR2: LNHDA, SQIVND (reference sequence). This CDR3 is 13 amino acids long. The DNA of the CDR3 is TGTGCCAGTAGCCGACAGGATTCTCAGCCCCAGCATTTT. It specifies CASSRQDSQPQHF.

A remark on this clone: At one boundary the junction diverges from the germline segment, which might be a read error. This chain joins TRBV2 and TRBJ2-7; D is uncertain. Germline V gene lookup returns CDR1 SNHLY and CDR2 FYNNEI. The CDR3 runs 11 residues. This CDR3 reads CASNDPGSLDF. CDR3 DNA: TGTGCCAGCAACGATCCTGGCAGTTTGGACTTC.

The chain has TRBV5-1 and TRBJ1-1, with 10 bases matching TRBD1. With V trimmed by 3 bases and J by 5 bases, 7 bases remained unmatched. CDR1 is SGHRS, CDR2 YFSETQ, per germline. CDR3 length equals 15 residues. CDR3 amino acids: CASSSRQGAGTEAFF. CDR3 DNA: TGCGCCAGCAGCTCTAGACAGGGGGCAGGTACTGAAGCTTTCTTT.

The chain couples TRBV5-5 to TRBJ2-1; TRBD1 is a possible D gene (5 bases). This CDR3 is 16 amino acids long. V was cut by 2 bases and J by 8 bases, with 20 bases left in between. Germline V gives CDR1 SGHKS, CDR2 YYEKEE (reference sequence). The CDR3 sequence is CASSFGSRAPTDEQFF. CDR3 DNA sequence: TGTGCCAGCAGCTTCGGTTCCAGGGCCCCTACGGATGAGCAGTTCTTC.

This chain joins TRBV5-1 and TRBJ1-2; 9 bases are a match to TRBD1. Germline V gene lookup returns CDR1 SGHRS and CDR2 YFSETQ. The CDR3 runs to 17 residues. Unmatched junction bases numbered 12, after V lost 0 bases and J lost 6 bases. The CDR3 coding sequence is TGCGCCAGCAGCTTGGCCTTATTAATACAGGGGGCGGATGGCTACACCTTC. Translated, it gives CASSLALLIQGADGYTF.

The rearrangement uses TRBV3-1 (or the pseudogene TRBV3-2) and TRBJ1-4; D remains unclear. The CDR3 contains 18 residues. Between the trimmed V and J ends, which lost 4 bases and 0 bases, there was a span of 18 bases. Germline-derived CDR1 and CDR2 are LGHDT and YNNKEL (reference sequence). The CDR3 DNA is TGTGCCAGCAGCCCTCAATTACCCGGGTCCTCAACTAATGAAAAACTGTTTTTT. Residues: CASSPQLPGSSTNEKLFF.

This chain joins TRBV18 and TRBJ2-3, with D perhaps matching TRBD1 (6 bases). Trimming took 3 bases from V and 2 from J, leaving 9 bases between them. The CDR3 length is 14 residues. Germline lookup yields CDR1 KGHSH and CDR2 LQKENI. In DNA, the CDR3 is TGTGCCAGCTCACCGGACAGTTACACAGATACGCAGTATTTT. Encoded protein: CASSPDSYTDTQYF.

This chain connects TRBV6-5 to TRBJ1-5; D call uncertain. Germline CDR1 MNHEY, CDR2 SVGAGI. V shed 2 bases and J shed 6 bases, with 8 bases lying between them. CDR3 size: 13 residues. The CDR3 loop reads CASSYAPGQPQHF. Written as DNA, the CDR3 is TGTGCCAGCAGTTACGCCCCCGGTCAGCCCCAGCATTTT.

The genes are TRBV19 and TRBJ2-1; TRBD2 aligns across 8 bases. The V gene's germline CDR1 is LNHDA and CDR2 SQIVND (reference sequence). J gave up 2 bases and V 10 bases, and 7 bases lay outside the gene matches. The CDR3 is made up of 14 amino acids. The CDR3 protein is CATRRGVTYNEQFF. In nucleotides, the CDR3 is TGTGCCACTAGGCGGGGGGTAACCTACAATGAGCAGTTCTTC.

The count of this clone is one. The V and J genes are TRBV30 and TRBJ1-3; D is possibly TRBD1 (6 bases). V shed 5 bases and J shed 2 bases, with 10 bases lying between them. This CDR3 has 13 amino acids. The germline gives CDR1 GTSNPN, CDR2 SVGIG (reference sequence). CDR3 in DNA: TGTGCCTGGGGCGGGGGGCCTGGAAACACCATATATTTT. This sequence encodes CAWGGGPGNTIYF.